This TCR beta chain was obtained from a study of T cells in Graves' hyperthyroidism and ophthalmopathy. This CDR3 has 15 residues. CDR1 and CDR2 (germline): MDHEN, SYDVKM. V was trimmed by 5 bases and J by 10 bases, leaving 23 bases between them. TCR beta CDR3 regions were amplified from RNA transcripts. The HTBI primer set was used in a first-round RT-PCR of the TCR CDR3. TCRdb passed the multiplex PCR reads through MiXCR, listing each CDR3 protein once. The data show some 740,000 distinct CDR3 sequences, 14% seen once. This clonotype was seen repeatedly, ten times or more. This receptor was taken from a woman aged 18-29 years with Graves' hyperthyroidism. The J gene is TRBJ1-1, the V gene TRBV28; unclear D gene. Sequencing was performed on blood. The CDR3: CASSRRDRLLLAAFF. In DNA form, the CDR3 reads TGTGCCAGCAGTCGCCGTGATAGACTGCTGCTCGCAGCTTTCTTT.